The rows below give T cell receptor beta chains drawn from one sample of a study of T-cell memory formation after mild COVID-19. Via MiXCR, TCRdb re-called the 5' RACE reads, giving one row per CDR3 protein. Of some 40,000 distinct CDR3 sequences in the sample, about 6.7% were seen once. Sample: PBMCs or a T cell subset sorted from them (not recorded which). Receptor source: an adult who had mild COVID-19 (a few samples of this study predate the infection). Cell type and time point are not known. Each CDR3 is given with its conserved first and last residue. Fields, in order: J gene, clone size, V gene, D gene, CDR3 protein, CDR3 DNA. The D gene is left open where the match is weak. Clone size is shown for a subset of rows, as once, few, many or a class of expanded clone.

J gene: TRBJ2-6; clone size: few; V gene: TRBV6-2/TRBV6-3; D gene: TRBD1; CDR3 protein: CASRWTGTGSGANVLTF; CDR3 DNA: TGTGCCAGCAGATGGACAGGAACGGGCTCTGGGGCCAACGTCCTGACTTTC
J gene: TRBJ1-1; clone size: many; V gene: TRBV5-1; D gene: -; CDR3 protein: CASGPSTANTEAFF; CDR3 DNA: TGCGCCAGCGGACCCTCAACAGCGAACACTGAAGCTTTCTTT
J gene: TRBJ2-7; clone size: many; V gene: TRBV16; D gene: -; CDR3 protein: CASSLGAQLSYEQYF; CDR3 DNA: TGTGCCAGCAGCCTTGGGGCCCAACTATCCTACGAGCAGTACTTC
J gene: TRBJ2-1; clone size: many; V gene: TRBV30; D gene: -; CDR3 protein: CAWTPSASGEQFF; CDR3 DNA: TGTGCCTGGACCCCCAGCGCCAGTGGTGAGCAGTTCTTC
J gene: TRBJ2-7; clone size: few; V gene: TRBV18; D gene: -; CDR3 protein: CASSLQRDVANREQYF; CDR3 DNA: TGTGCCAGCTCACTCCAGCGAGACGTGGCCAATCGGGAGCAGTACTTC
J gene: TRBJ1-1; clone size: many; V gene: TRBV5-5; D gene: TRBD1; CDR3 protein: CASSLVDRVKTEAFF; CDR3 DNA: TGTGCCAGCAGCTTGGTCGACAGGGTAAAAACTGAAGCTTTCTTT
J gene: TRBJ1-4; clone size: many; V gene: TRBV7-9; D gene: -; CDR3 protein: CASSLPSGTSEKLFF; CDR3 DNA: TGTGCCAGCAGCCTCCCATCGGGGACAAGTGAAAAACTGTTTTTT
J gene: TRBJ2-7; clone size: many; V gene: TRBV12-3/TRBV12-4; D gene: TRBD1; CDR3 protein: CASSPQGVSYEQYF; CDR3 DNA: TGTGCCAGCAGTCCGCAGGGGGTATCCTACGAGCAGTACTTC
J gene: TRBJ1-3; clone size: -; V gene: TRBV5-4; D gene: -; CDR3 protein: CASSLDLTSGNTIYF; CDR3 DNA: TGTGCCAGCAGCTTGGACCTCACCTCTGGAAACACCATATATTTT
J gene: TRBJ2-2; clone size: many; V gene: TRBV7-9; D gene: -; CDR3 protein: CASSLSSRGNTGELFF; CDR3 DNA: TGTGCCAGCAGCTTATCCTCCCGGGGGAACACCGGGGAGCTGTTTTTT
J gene: TRBJ1-3; clone size: few; V gene: TRBV30; D gene: -; CDR3 protein: CAWSGIGSGNTIYF; CDR3 DNA: TGTGCCTGGAGTGGGATCGGCTCTGGAAACACCATATATTTT
J gene: TRBJ2-5; clone size: many; V gene: TRBV20-1; D gene: -; CDR3 protein: CSADETRGEETQYF; CDR3 DNA: TGCAGTGCCGACGAGACTAGAGGCGAAGAGACCCAGTACTTC
J gene: TRBJ2-7; clone size: many; V gene: TRBV7-8; D gene: -; CDR3 protein: CASSLAGIYEQYF; CDR3 DNA: TGTGCCAGCAGCTTAGCAGGGATCTACGAGCAGTACTTC
J gene: TRBJ2-3; clone size: few; V gene: TRBV11-3; D gene: -; CDR3 protein: CASSFRGSTDTQYF; CDR3 DNA: TGTGCCAGCAGCTTTCGGGGCAGCACAGATACGCAGTATTTT
J gene: TRBJ2-1; clone size: few; V gene: TRBV6-1; D gene: -; CDR3 protein: CASHYEVQFF; CDR3 DNA: TGTGCCAGCCATTACGAGGTGCAGTTCTTC
J gene: TRBJ1-1; clone size: -; V gene: TRBV10-3; D gene: -; CDR3 protein: CAISENSPNTEAFF; CDR3 DNA: TGTGCCATCAGTGAGAACAGCCCGAACACTGAAGCTTTCTTT
J gene: TRBJ2-7; clone size: many; V gene: TRBV7-3; D gene: -; CDR3 protein: CASSPQGGGYEQYF; CDR3 DNA: TGTGCCAGCAGCCCTCAGGGGGGAGGATACGAGCAGTACTTC
J gene: TRBJ2-7; clone size: many; V gene: TRBV7-2; D gene: -; CDR3 protein: CASSLSNYEQYF; CDR3 DNA: TGTGCCAGCAGCTTGAGCAACTACGAGCAGTACTTC
J gene: TRBJ1-3; clone size: -; V gene: TRBV20-1; D gene: -; CDR3 protein: CSARGNTIYF; CDR3 DNA: TGCAGTGCTCGTGGAAACACCATATATTTT
J gene: TRBJ2-1; clone size: -; V gene: TRBV6-6; D gene: -; CDR3 protein: CASSQIDRSSYNEQFF; CDR3 DNA: TGTGCCAGCAGTCAAATCGACAGGAGCTCCTACAATGAGCAGTTCTTC
J gene: TRBJ2-7; clone size: many; V gene: TRBV11-2; D gene: -; CDR3 protein: CASSLMSASSYEQYF; CDR3 DNA: TGTGCCAGCAGCTTGATGAGCGCGAGCTCCTACGAGCAGTACTTC
J gene: TRBJ2-1; clone size: -; V gene: TRBV9; D gene: -; CDR3 protein: CASTRLGGSYNEQFF; CDR3 DNA: TGTGCCAGCACCCGATTGGGGGGCTCCTACAATGAGCAGTTCTTC
J gene: TRBJ2-4; clone size: many; V gene: TRBV12-3/TRBV12-4; D gene: TRBD1; CDR3 protein: CASSRDSGAKNIQYF; CDR3 DNA: TGTGCCAGCAGCCGGGACAGTGGAGCCAAAAACATTCAGTACTTC
J gene: TRBJ2-7; clone size: few; V gene: TRBV6-2/TRBV6-3; D gene: -; CDR3 protein: CASTKPGTPHEQYF; CDR3 DNA: TGTGCCAGCACCAAACCCGGGACACCTCACGAGCAGTACTTC
J gene: TRBJ2-2; clone size: -; V gene: TRBV15; D gene: -; CDR3 protein: CATSRGSLLNTGELFF; CDR3 DNA: TGTGCCACCAGCAGAGGCAGCCTACTGAACACCGGGGAGCTGTTTTTT
J gene: TRBJ2-2; clone size: few; V gene: TRBV9; D gene: TRBD1; CDR3 protein: CASSTGTANTGELFF; CDR3 DNA: TGTGCCAGCAGCACCGGGACAGCCAACACCGGGGAGCTGTTTTTT
J gene: TRBJ2-3; clone size: many; V gene: TRBV11-2; D gene: -; CDR3 protein: CASSFYGGRDTQYF; CDR3 DNA: TGTGCCAGCAGCTTTTATGGGGGAAGAGATACGCAGTATTTT
J gene: TRBJ2-7; clone size: many; V gene: TRBV20-1; D gene: TRBD1; CDR3 protein: CSARQGVDEQYF; CDR3 DNA: TGCAGTGCCCGACAGGGGGTGGACGAGCAGTACTTC
J gene: TRBJ2-1; clone size: many; V gene: TRBV7-8; D gene: -; CDR3 protein: CASSYQLYNEQFF; CDR3 DNA: TGTGCCAGCAGCTACCAACTATACAATGAGCAGTTCTTC
J gene: TRBJ2-4; clone size: -; V gene: TRBV6-6; D gene: -; CDR3 protein: CASSYSSEGNIQYF; CDR3 DNA: TGTGCCAGCAGTTACTCGAGCGAGGGAAACATTCAGTACTTC
J gene: TRBJ1-6; clone size: -; V gene: TRBV7-9; D gene: -; CDR3 protein: CASSPIMGFGSPLHF; CDR3 DNA: TGTGCCAGCAGCCCAATAATGGGGTTTGGCTCACCCCTCCACTTT
J gene: TRBJ1-2; clone size: many; V gene: TRBV18; D gene: -; CDR3 protein: CASSPETEGYGYTF; CDR3 DNA: TGTGCCAGCTCCCCGGAGACGGAAGGCTATGGCTACACCTTC
J gene: TRBJ2-2; clone size: -; V gene: TRBV24-1; D gene: TRBD2; CDR3 protein: CATRGTSGSYLNTGELFF; CDR3 DNA: TGTGCCACCAGGGGGACTAGCGGGAGCTACTTGAACACCGGGGAGCTGTTTTTT
J gene: TRBJ2-3; clone size: -; V gene: TRBV20-1; D gene: -; CDR3 protein: CSARDRLGSSSTDTQYF; CDR3 DNA: TGCAGTGCTAGAGATAGGTTGGGGAGCAGTAGCACAGATACGCAGTATTTT
J gene: TRBJ2-7; clone size: few; V gene: TRBV5-1; D gene: -; CDR3 protein: CASSREYEQYF; CDR3 DNA: TGCGCCAGCAGCCGGGAGTACGAGCAGTACTTC
J gene: TRBJ1-5; clone size: many; V gene: TRBV12-3/TRBV12-4; D gene: -; CDR3 protein: CASSLQEGGPQHF; CDR3 DNA: TGTGCCAGCAGTCTCCAAGAAGGGGGGCCCCAGCATTTT
J gene: TRBJ2-7; clone size: few; V gene: TRBV30; D gene: TRBD1; CDR3 protein: CAWMTGGTYEQYF; CDR3 DNA: TGTGCCTGGATGACAGGGGGAACCTACGAGCAGTACTTC